This TCR beta chain was sequenced in a study of cytomegalovirus exposure and HLA in healthy donors. For the study at large: Genetic ancestry analysis placed under 90% of the 400 or so donors that were genotyped in the Caucasian-associated cluster. Study-level results: Overall, roughly 170 TCR beta chains were annotated as cytomegalovirus-associated.

Primers included in the PCR were 60 Vbeta and 13 Jbeta primers. Profiled with immunoSEQ multiplex PCR; TCRdb holds only in-frame clones, not every one. In the table there are under 200,000 clones, approximately 80% of which are singletons. Germline values: CDR1 LGHNA, CDR2 YSLEER. The CDR3 runs to 17 residues. V gave up 4 bases and J gave up 1 base; unmatched junction bases: 7. Turning to this clone: Its antigen is not known.

This chain connects TRBV4-3 to TRBJ1-3; 10 bases are shared with TRBD1. Sequencing was done on a sample of PBMCs. The clonotype was recovered from a woman between 25 and 40 years old in good health and CMV-seropositive. CDR3 amino acids: CASSLQTGGQSGNTIYF. CDR3 nucleotides: TGCGCCAGCAGCCTTCAGACAGGGGGCCAATCTGGAAACACCATATATTTT.